This TCR beta chain was observed in a study of response to subunit inactivated influenza vaccine (dated by TCRdb to 2017 to 2018). At the level of the whole study: To follow how T cells responded to a trivalent subunit inactivated influenza vaccine, the researchers relied on deep quantitative profiling of the T cell receptor repertoire. What the authors observed across the whole study: It was suggested by the authors that each seasonal influenza vaccination may recruit only a limited number of new T cells.

The library was obtained by RT-PCR. TCRdb shows the sequencer as Illumina HiSeq 2500. TCRdb cleaned the public reads at Q25 with fastp, built clones with MiXCR and kept in-frame beta chains. Each CDR3 protein gets just one entry, which takes the most common genes and DNA from the rows behind it. The sample has 550,000 to 800,000 distinct CDR3 sequences on record, roughly 14% of them singletons. The top ten constitute 5.5% to 7% of the sample. From the cysteine through the phenylalanine, the CDR3 covers 14 amino acids. This entry keeps only the CDR3 DNA: 42 bases, framed from base 1. CDR1 is given as MNHEY and CDR2 as SMNVEV, both from the germline V gene (reference sequence). The V and J ends are trimmed by 6 bases and 0 bases, leaving 10 bases between them. A remark on this clonotype: Its antigen target is currently unknown. Base qualities are not recorded, but no much larger clone differs from it by a single base.

The rearrangement joined TRBV27 to TRBJ2-3, and TRBD2 may be the D gene, going by 6 matching bases. The sequences come from PBMCs from blood, collected roughly 15 days before vaccination. This receptor was obtained from a man over 45 who received an inactivated influenza vaccine. Donor details come from another sample of the same person, matched by shared clones. CDR3 reads: CASSKAGSTDTQYF. The DNA sequence reads TGTGCCAGCAGCAAGGCGGGGAGCACAGATACGCAGTATTTT.